This T cell receptor beta chain originates from a study of cytomegalovirus exposure and HLA in healthy donors. The CDR3 length is 15 residues. V gave up 0 bases and J gave up 2 bases, with 9 bases separating them. Germline CDR1 reads SGHNT; CDR2 reads YYREEE (reference sequence). PCR amplification relied on 60 Vbeta primers (plus 13 Jbeta primers). The assay was immunoSEQ multiplex PCR, and TCRdb's table has in-frame clones only and misses some. Recorded for this sample: tens of thousands of clones. Findings of the study overall: Later work found that TCR association rates differed between HLA loci; DRB1 had the most and HLA-C the fewest. Some V segments, TRBV6-2 and TRBV6-3 among them, were indistinguishable and were therefore excluded.

To note about this clone: Its antigen is not identified.

The receptor was isolated from a woman aged 40 to 49 in good health and CMV-seronegative. The chain joins TRBV5-4 to TRBJ1-3, with D possibly TRBD1 on 5 matching bases. The specimen sequenced was PBMCs. CDR3 in amino acids: CASSLDGRAGNTIYF. In nucleotides, the CDR3 is TGTGCCAGCAGCTTGGACGGCAGGGCTGGAAACACCATATATTTT.